The rows below give T cell receptor beta chains drawn from one sample of a study of graft-versus-host responses after intestinal transplantation. Assay used: immunoSEQ multiplex PCR; TCRdb lists only in-frame clones, some missing. This sample has fewer than 25,000 clones, with around 54% found just once. Sample: alloreactive CD4+ T cells from a mixed lymphocyte reaction culture, taken before intestinal transplant. The origin of the receptors is a human patient who received an intestinal transplant. Both conserved end residues are part of each CDR3. D genes are given only for firm matches. Clone size is stated in some rows and not others, as once, few, many or a class when expanded.

>-|TRBD1|TRBJ1-2|TRBV7-9
TGTGCCAGCAGCTTATCCGACAGGGCATATGGCTACACCTTC
CASSLSDRAYGYTF
>-|TRBD1|TRBJ1-2|TRBV9
TGTGCCAGCAGCGTAGTACCTGGGACAGGGGGGGACTATGGCTACACCTTC
CASSVVPGTGGDYGYTF
>once|-|TRBJ1-4|TRBV30
TGTGCCTGGAGTGTCCAGGGCTGGGAAAAACTGTTTTTT
CAWSVQGWEKLFF
>few|-|TRBJ2-7|TRBV30
TGTGCCTGGAGTGTCCACAGGGCCCACGAGCAGTACTTC
CAWSVHRAHEQYF
>-|TRBD1|TRBJ2-7|TRBV30
TGTGCCTGGAGGGGGGGACAGGGGACCCCCTACGAGCAGTACTTC
CAWRGGQGTPYEQYF
>-|-|TRBJ2-5|TRBV6-4
TGTGCCAGCAGTGACAGGGGGGAGACCCAGTACTTC
CASSDRGETQYF
>-|TRBD1|TRBJ1-4|TRBV27
TGTGCCAGCAGTCCGGGACAGGGACGAAATGAAAAACTGTTTTTT
CASSPGQGRNEKLFF
>-|TRBD2|TRBJ2-3|TRBV7-8
TGTGCCAGCAGCTTAGGAGCGGGAGGGCGTACAGATACGCAGTATTTT
CASSLGAGGRTDTQYF
>-|TRBD1|TRBJ2-5|TRBV9
TGTGCCAGCAGCCCAAGACAGGGACAAGAGACCCAGTACTTC
CASSPRQGQETQYF
>-|TRBD2|TRBJ2-1|TRBV4-3
TGCGCCAGCAGCCGGGGGTTGGGGAGCGGGGGCTACAGCTCCTACAATGAGCAGTTCTTC
CASSRGLGSGGYSSYNEQFF
>-|TRBD2|TRBJ2-7|TRBV6-6
TGTGCCAGCAGTTACGGGACTAGCGGGGGTTACGAGCAGTACTTC
CASSYGTSGGYEQYF
>-|TRBD1|TRBJ2-7|TRBV7-8
TGTGCCAGCAGCTCCCTTGCCAGGACAGGCGCCTCCTACGAGCAGTACTTC
CASSSLARTGASYEQYF
>-|-|TRBJ1-5|TRBV19
TGTGCCAGTAGTATATCAGGGATCAACCAGCCCCAGCATTTT
CASSISGINQPQHF
>few|TRBD1|TRBJ1-6|TRBV4-3
TGCGCCAGCAGCCAAGTAACCCAGGGGGGCTTCTCCTATAATTCACCCCTCCACTTT
CASSQVTQGGFSYNSPLHF
>-|-|TRBJ2-5|TRBV6-8
TGTGCCAGCAGCCCGGGGGGCCAGGGGGAGACCCAGTACTTC
CASSPGGQGETQYF
>-|TRBD1|TRBJ2-5|TRBV5-1
TGCGCCAGCAGCTCTACCTTGACAGGGTTAGAGACCCAGTACTTC
CASSSTLTGLETQYF
>-|TRBD1|TRBJ2-1|TRBV29-1
TGCAGCGTTGACCCCAGGGGGCGCGTGGATGAGCAGTTCTTC
CSVDPRGRVDEQFF
>-|TRBD2|TRBJ2-5|TRBV7-9
TGTGCCAGCAGCCGGGGACTAGGCCAAGAGACCCAGTACTTC
CASSRGLGQETQYF
>once|-|TRBJ1-2|TRBV29-1
TGCAGCGTTGACGGTTACTATGGCTACACCTTC
CSVDGYYGYTF
>few|-|TRBJ2-1|TRBV28
TGTGCCAGCAGACAACCGGGATCGACCAATGAGCAGTTCTTC
CASRQPGSTNEQFF